This record concerns one T cell receptor (beta chain) sequence. This specimen belongs to a study of blood T cell repertoires in COVID-19. Study information: From T cells, B-cell-depleted T cells, or PBMCs came the material, which was cDNA or gDNA.

Germline V gene data show CDR1 as MDHEN and CDR2 as SYDVKM. V was clipped by 1 base and J by 2 bases; unmatched bases: 13. The CDR3 sequence is 18 residues long. How the authors handled the data: Reference gene primer amplification gave nucleated cell count estimates. TCRdb's table, derived via immunoSEQ multiplex PCR, lists solely in-frame clones and lacks some. V, J and clone size reflect that table, while D and trimming were determined from the DNA. The sample shows some 97,000 clones, about nine tenths of them seen only once. The sample taken for sequencing was peripheral blood. The sequence was collected from a man in his sixties or seventies with acute or convalescent COVID-19. The chain employs TRBV28 and TRBJ1-2, with TRBD1 matching over 7 bases. The CDR3 region has the DNA TGTGCCAGCAGTTTATTCGGGGGGGACAGTACCTTCAACTATGGCTACACCTTC. Translation: CASSLFGGDSTFNYGYTF.